The present TCR beta chain was sequenced within a study of control samples from healthy donors and cancer patients. The assay was immunoSEQ multiplex PCR, and TCRdb's table has in-frame clones only and misses some. In the table there are around 12,000 clones, 85% to 95% of which are singletons. V was shortened by 9 bases and J by 0 bases, with 18 bases between the two germline ends. CDR1 is MGHDK, CDR2 SYGVNS, per germline. The CDR3 is 17 amino acids. Material: PBMCs. This sequence joins TRBV25-1 and TRBJ2-6, with D tentatively TRBD1 (6 bases). This sequence was found in a man older than 75 with lung cancer. The CDR3 DNA is TGTGCCAGACAGGACAGAGAGCCTTACTCTGGGGCCAACGTCCTGACTTTC. Translating it yields CARQDREPYSGANVLTF.